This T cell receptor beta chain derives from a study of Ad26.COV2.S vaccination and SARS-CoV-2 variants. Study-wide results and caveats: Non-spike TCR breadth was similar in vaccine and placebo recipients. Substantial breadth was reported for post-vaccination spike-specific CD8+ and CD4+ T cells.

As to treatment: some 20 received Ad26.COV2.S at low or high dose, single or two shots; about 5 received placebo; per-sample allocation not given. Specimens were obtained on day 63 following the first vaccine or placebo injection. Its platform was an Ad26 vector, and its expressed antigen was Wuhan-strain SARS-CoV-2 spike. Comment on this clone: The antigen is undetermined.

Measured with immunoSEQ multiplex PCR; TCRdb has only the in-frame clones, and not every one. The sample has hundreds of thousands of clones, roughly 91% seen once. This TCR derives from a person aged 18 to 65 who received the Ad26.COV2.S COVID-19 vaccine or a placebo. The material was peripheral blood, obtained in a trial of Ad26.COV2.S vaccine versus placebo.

The CDR3 DNA follows: TGCGCCAGCAGCCAAGTTTCAGGGAACACTGAAGCTTTCTTT. This codes for CASSQVSGNTEAFF. The rearrangement joins TRBV4-1 to TRBJ1-1; D is uncertain. Trimming cost V 1 base and J 1 base, with 7 bases left between them. CDR3 length equals 14 residues. Germline V lookup: CDR1 MGHRA, CDR2 YSYEKL.